This T cell receptor beta chain derives from a study of shared clonotypes between healthy human individuals. The wider study: A donor's plate count was three for CD4 naive and three for CD4 memory; CD8 naive had two and CD8 memory one.

This CDR3 is 14 amino acids long. Trimming left V 4 bases short and J 0 bases short, with 10 bases between. CDR1 is SEHNR and CDR2 is FQNEAQ in the germline V gene (reference sequence). On this clone: Its antigen is as yet unknown. The sample carries other DNA sequences with the same CDR3.

Study findings and constraints: Estimated richness was generally greater in naive than memory subsets. An effect of sequencing depth on clonotype sharing among donors was expected.

Investigators spread the genomic DNA of each subset evenly over several immunoSEQ plates. Clones were read by immunoSEQ multiplex PCR, and TCRdb kept only the in-frame ones, dropping some. The table shows about 320,000 clones, with 80% to 90% occurring only once. Sequences were obtained from memory CD8+ T cells sorted from blood. Subset reported: CD45RO+ cells pooled with CCR7-negative TemRA cells. The genes are TRBV7-9 and TRBJ2-7; perhaps D is TRBD1 or TRBD2 (6 bases each). This TCR derives from a young man in good health. CDR3 bases: TGTGCCAGCAGCTCTCCGGGGGCCTCCTACGAGCAGTACTTC. Residues: CASSSPGASYEQYF.